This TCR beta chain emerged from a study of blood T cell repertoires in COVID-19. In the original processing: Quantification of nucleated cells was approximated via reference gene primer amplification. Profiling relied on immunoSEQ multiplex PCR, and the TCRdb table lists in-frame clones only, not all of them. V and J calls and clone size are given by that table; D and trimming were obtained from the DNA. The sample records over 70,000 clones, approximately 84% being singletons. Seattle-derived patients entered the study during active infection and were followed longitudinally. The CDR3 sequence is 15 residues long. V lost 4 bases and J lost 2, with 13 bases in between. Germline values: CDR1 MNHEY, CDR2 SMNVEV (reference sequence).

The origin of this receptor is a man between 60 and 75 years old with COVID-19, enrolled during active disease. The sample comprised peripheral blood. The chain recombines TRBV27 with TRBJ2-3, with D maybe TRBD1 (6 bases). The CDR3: CASSYQTGYTDTQYF. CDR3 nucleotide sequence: TGTGCCAGCAGTTACCAGACAGGTTACACAGATACGCAGTATTTT.